This is a list of T cell receptor beta chains from one sample in a study of cytomegalovirus exposure and HLA in healthy donors. Using immunoSEQ multiplex PCR, the repertoire was profiled, and TCRdb retains in-frame clones only, with some absent. The data show around 90,000 clones, with 70% to 85% seen just once and over 9% held by the top ten. What was sequenced was PBMCs. The receptors here all came from a human donor in good health. Both conserved end residues are part of each CDR3. Each record gives: V gene, clone size, D gene, J gene, CDR3 protein, CDR3 DNA. The D gene is left open where the match is weak. Expanded clones are given a class, and other clones once, few, many or no size at all.

>TRBV5-1|-|-|TRBJ1-4
CASSGTGKLFF
TGCGCCAGCAGCGGCACAGGGAAACTGTTTTTT
>TRBV6-7|-|-|TRBJ2-7
CASRLPSRDTYEQYF
TGTGCCAGCAGACTTCCTTCCCGGGACACCTACGAGCAGTACTTC
>TRBV14|-|-|TRBJ2-1
CASSQVGGSYINEQFF
TGTGCCAGCAGCCAAGTTGGGGGGTCCTACATCAATGAGCAGTTCTTC
>TRBV10-2|-|TRBD1|TRBJ1-1
CASSATGNEAFF
TGCGCCAGCAGTGCGACAGGGAATGAAGCTTTCTTT
>TRBV5-6|-|TRBD1|TRBJ2-5
CASSLAGTEQETQYF
TGTGCCAGCAGCTTGGCCGGGACAGAACAAGAGACCCAGTACTTC
>TRBV11-3|-|-|TRBJ1-1
CASSSGGAEAFF
TGTGCCAGCAGCTCCGGCGGGGCTGAAGCTTTCTTT
>TRBV27|-|-|TRBJ2-6
CASSLGRTSGANVLTF
TGTGCCAGCAGTTTAGGCAGAACCTCTGGGGCCAACGTCCTGACTTTC
>TRBV7-3|-|-|TRBJ2-3
CASSLRAESTDTQYF
TGTGCCAGCAGCTTAAGAGCGGAAAGCACAGATACGCAGTATTTT
>TRBV6-5|few|TRBD1|TRBJ2-7
CASSYRQGSEQYF
TGTGCCAGCAGTTACCGACAGGGGAGCGAGCAGTACTTC
>TRBV4-3|-|-|TRBJ1-6
CASSQDPGGSPLHF
TGCGCCAGCAGCCAAGATCCTGGGGGGTCCCCCCTCCACTTT
>TRBV9|-|TRBD2|TRBJ2-1
CASSVAVGLAGYNEQFF
TGTGCCAGCAGCGTAGCTGTGGGACTAGCGGGCTACAATGAGCAGTTCTTC
>TRBV6-5|-|-|TRBJ2-7
CASSSTGFLGQYF
TGTGCCAGCAGTAGTACAGGGTTTCTTGGGCAGTACTTC
>TRBV25-1|-|-|TRBJ1-3
CASSEGGGNTIYF
TGTGCCAGCAGTGAGGGGGGAGGAAACACCATATATTTT
>TRBV7-9|few|-|TRBJ2-1
CASSLDQAYNEQFF
TGTGCCAGCAGCTTAGACCAGGCATACAATGAGCAGTTCTTC
>TRBV19|-|-|TRBJ1-1
CAIHLEAAFF
TGTGCCATCCACTTAGAGGCAGCTTTCTTT
>TRBV28|-|-|TRBJ2-2
CASSLGQYGNTGELFF
TGTGCCAGCAGTTTGGGCCAATACGGAAACACCGGGGAGCTGTTTTTT
>TRBV6-6|-|-|TRBJ1-1
CASAYLRGDTEAFF
TGTGCCAGCGCTTATTTACGGGGGGACACTGAAGCTTTCTTT
>TRBV6-4|few|TRBD2|TRBJ2-3
CASSEIAGGAEDTQYF
TGTGCCAGCAGTGAAATAGCGGGGGGGGCGGAAGATACGCAGTATTTT
>TRBV7-9|once|TRBD2|TRBJ2-5
CASSLSGGMETQYF
TGTGCCAGCAGCTTAAGCGGGGGGATGGAGACCCAGTACTTC
>TRBV10-3|-|TRBD1|TRBJ2-1
CAISEPDRGYNEQFF
TGTGCCATCAGTGAGCCGGACAGGGGCTACAATGAGCAGTTCTTC
>TRBV30|-|-|TRBJ1-5
CAWSRARNQPQHF
TGTGCCTGGAGCAGGGCCCGTAATCAGCCCCAGCATTTT
>TRBV4-2|few|TRBD1|TRBJ2-2
CASSQESTGAFANTGELFF
TGTGCCAGCAGCCAAGAATCAACAGGGGCATTCGCGAACACCGGGGAGCTGTTTTTT
>TRBV6-5|once|TRBD1|TRBJ2-7
CASSMDRAREQYF
TGTGCCAGCAGTATGGACAGGGCCCGCGAGCAGTACTTC
>TRBV9|-|TRBD2|TRBJ2-7
CASSKGATSGSHEQYF
TGTGCCAGCAGCAAAGGGGCGACTAGCGGGAGCCACGAGCAGTACTTC
>TRBV5-1|-|TRBD2|TRBJ2-5
CASSSPRQGGETQYF
TGCGCCAGCAGCTCCCCTCGTCAGGGAGGGGAGACCCAGTACTTC
>TRBV5-1|-|-|TRBJ1-3
CASSPGGGPGNTIYF
TGCGCCAGCAGCCCGGGAGGGGGACCTGGAAACACCATATATTTT
>TRBV19|-|TRBD1|TRBJ1-4
CASSIKVSDRDEKLFF
TGTGCCAGTAGTATTAAGGTTTCGGACAGGGATGAAAAACTGTTTTTT
>TRBV2|few|-|TRBJ2-2
CASSEARTATGELFF
TGTGCCAGCAGTGAAGCTCGGACAGCCACCGGGGAGCTGTTTTTT
>TRBV28|-|-|TRBJ2-7
CASSGGLTSYEQYF
TGTGCCAGCAGTGGGGGACTCACGTCCTACGAGCAGTACTTC
>TRBV6-1|-|-|TRBJ1-5
CASWGGDSNQPQHF
TGTGCCAGTTGGGGGGGAGACAGCAATCAGCCCCAGCATTTT
>TRBV2|-|-|TRBJ2-7
CASSEAPDTSYEQYF
TGTGCCAGCAGTGAGGCACCGGACACGTCCTACGAGCAGTACTTC
>TRBV19|-|-|TRBJ2-5
CASSMWGVGVAQYF
TGTGCCAGTAGTATGTGGGGGGTCGGGGTGGCCCAGTACTTC